One sample yielded the 22 T cell receptor beta chains listed below, sequenced in a study of control samples from healthy donors and cancer patients. The assay was immunoSEQ multiplex PCR, and TCRdb's table has in-frame clones only and misses some. The top ten hold about 9% of the sample, which has about 140,000 clones, around 85% seen once. The sample taken for sequencing was blood. Receptors originate from a woman aged 25 to 39 in good health.

The chain combines TRBV5-1 with TRBJ1-2; D possibly corresponds to TRBD1 (5 bases). Germline V CDR1 and CDR2: SGHRS, YFSETQ. CDR3 size: 15 residues. Trimming took 5 bases from V and 1 from J, leaving 15 bases between them. The CDR3 loop is CASRIGTSVNYGYTF. In DNA form, the CDR3 reads TGCGCCAGCAGAATCGGGACTAGCGTTAACTATGGCTACACCTTC.

V is TRBV9 and J is TRBJ1-4, with 8 bases matching TRBD1. Unmatched junction bases numbered 8, after V lost 2 bases and J lost 8 bases. This CDR3 is built from 15 residues. Germline V CDR1 and CDR2: SGDLS, YYNGEE. CDR3 in DNA: TGTGCCAGCAGCGTGAACACAGGGGGGACCGAAAAACTGTTTTTT. This encodes CASSVNTGGTEKLFF.

This chain joins TRBV5-5 and TRBJ1-2, with 7 bases aligning to TRBD1. The V gene end was trimmed by 4 bases and the J gene end by 11 bases; junction bases not matched to a gene: 20. CDR3 length: 16 residues. Germline values: CDR1 SGHKS, CDR2 YYEKEE (reference sequence). CDR3 DNA sequence: TGTGCCAGCAGCGAGGTTTTGGGACAGAATACTATGAGGTACACCTTC. Residues: CASSEVLGQNTMRYTF.

The chain recombines TRBV7-2 with TRBJ1-1; D is undetermined. Trimming left V 1 base short and J 4 bases short, with 10 bases between. The CDR3 sequence is 14 residues long. Germline V CDR1 and CDR2: SGHTA, FQGNSA. The CDR3 DNA reads TGTGCCAGCAGCTTAGTCCCCAGCGCCACTGAAGCTTTCTTT. The encoded protein is CASSLVPSATEAFF.

The chain carries TRBV5-5 and TRBJ1-3; the D gene is possibly TRBD1 (6 bases). The CDR3 contains 14 residues. CDR1 and CDR2 from the germline V gene are SGHKS and YYEKEE (reference sequence). V was pared by 4 bases and J by 7 bases, with 15 bases between. This CDR3 is CASSARTGLNTIYF. The CDR3 nucleotides read TGTGCCAGCAGCGCCCGAACAGGGCTCAACACCATATATTTT. The full variable domain, in which reference TRBV5-5 and TRBJ1-3 provide the parts outside the CDR3, is DAGVTQSPTHLIKTRGQQVTLRCSPISGHKSVSWYQQVLGQGPQFIFQYYEKEERGRGNFPDRFSARQFPNYSSELNVNALLLGDSALYLCASSARTGLNTIYFGEGSWLTVV.

This clone was seen a single time. V usage is TRBV30 and J usage is TRBJ2-7; 11 nucleotides agree with TRBD2. Germline V gives CDR1 GTSNPN, CDR2 SVGIG (reference sequence). The CDR3 covers 14 residues. Trimming cost V 2 bases and J 5 bases; bases outside gene matches: 5. CDR3 region: CAWSPGLAVNEQYF. The CDR3 DNA sequence: TGTGCCTGGAGTCCGGGACTAGCGGTTAACGAGCAGTACTTC.

This sequence joins TRBV11-2 and TRBJ2-3; D is unresolved. With 1 base removed from V and 10 bases from J, the gap between germline ends came to 9 bases. CDR3 length equals 12 residues. Germline V gene data show CDR1 as SGHAT and CDR2 as FQNNGV. CDR3 region: CASSLAPNPQYF. The CDR3 DNA reads as TGTGCCAGCAGCTTAGCCCCTAACCCGCAGTATTTT.

J is TRBJ1-5 and V is TRBV7-2; 8 bases match TRBD1. V shed 3 bases, J shed 6 bases, and the junction held 4 bases outside the gene matches. Germline CDR1 reads SGHTA; CDR2 reads FQGNSA. The CDR3 loop spans 14 amino acids. In DNA form, the CDR3 reads TGTGCCAGCAGCTTCTCAGGGGGCGGTCAGCCCCAGCATTTT. Translation gives CASSFSGGGQPQHF.

The table lists this clone with a count of one. The gene calls are TRBV2 and TRBJ1-1, with a weak D call TRBD1 (5 bases). Germline CDR1 reads SNHLY; CDR2 reads FYNNEI. Trimming removed 3 bases from V and 2 bases from J, with 16 bases in between. The length of the CDR3 is 16 residues. The DNA for the CDR3 is TGTGCCAGCAGTGATAATTCTTGGGGCTATAACACTGAAGCTTTCTTT. Translating it yields CASSDNSWGYNTEAFF.

CDR3 sequence reads: CASSTLAGGEDTQYF. For the CDR3, the DNA is TGTGCCAGCAGTACTCTAGCGGGAGGTGAAGATACGCAGTATTTT. The chain couples TRBV2 to TRBJ2-3; TRBD2 agrees at 11 bases. CDR1 SNHLY and CDR2 FYNNEI come from the germline V gene. The CDR3 sequence is 15 residues long. V was pared by 5 bases and J by 5 bases, with 6 bases of the junction left unmatched.

This chain connects TRBV24-1 to TRBJ1-2, with D hard to call. Germline V gene sequence: CDR1 KGHDR, CDR2 SFDVKD. V lost 2 bases to trimming and J lost 8 bases, with 14 bases between them. The CDR3 is 14 amino acids. As DNA, the CDR3 is TGTGCCACCAGTGATTCGGCACAACGATGGGGCTACACCTTC. Translated, it gives CATSDSAQRWGYTF.

This rearrangement joins TRBV5-6 to TRBJ1-5; no clear D gene. V dropped 1 base and J dropped 1 base, with 15 bases sitting between them. Germline V gene lookup returns CDR1 SGHDT and CDR2 YYEEEE. The CDR3 runs to 17 residues. The CDR3 spells CASSLYDVAESNQPQHF. CDR3 nucleotide sequence: TGTGCCAGCAGCTTGTATGATGTAGCGGAGAGCAATCAGCCCCAGCATTTT.

The chain joins TRBV6-5 to TRBJ2-7; D is unresolved. CDR3 size: 11 residues. The V end lost 1 base, the J end lost 13 bases, and 11 bases lay between the germline ends. Germline CDR1 is MNHEY and CDR2 is SVGAGI. The CDR3 reads CASSYLGAQYF. For the CDR3, the DNA is TGTGCCAGCAGTTACTTGGGCGCGCAATACTTC.

The CDR3 DNA is TGTGCCAGCACTCCCTCCCAGTTGTCAGGCAATGAGCAGTTCTTC. Translation: CASTPSQLSGNEQFF. The chain has TRBV9 and TRBJ2-1; D gene ambiguous. Germline V gene lookup returns CDR1 SGDLS and CDR2 YYNGEE. Trimming left V 6 bases short and J 6 bases short, with 19 bases between. The CDR3 totals 15 residues.

The chain is built from TRBV24-1 and TRBJ1-2; 8 bases are a match to TRBD1. This CDR3 region has 13 residues. Germline V gene lookup returns CDR1 KGHDR and CDR2 SFDVKD. Trimming removed 7 bases from V and 2 bases from J; junction bases left unmatched: 2. The CDR3 DNA follows: TGTGCCACCAGCCGGGACAGGAACTATGGCTACACCTTC. As protein: CATSRDRNYGYTF.

The V and J genes are TRBV11-2 and TRBJ2-7, with TRBD2 matching over 8 bases. Germline values: CDR1 SGHAT, CDR2 FQNNGV. V lost 6 bases and J lost 6; bases outside the gene matches: 10. CDR3 length equals 14 residues. The CDR3 DNA is TGTGCCAGCAGACCGAGCGGGAGTGGGGGCGAGCAGTACTTC. Its translation: CASRPSGSGGEQYF.

V gene TRBV20-1 combines with J gene TRBJ1-1, with D unclear. V was shortened by 3 bases and J by 0 bases, with 20 bases between the two germline ends. Germline values: CDR1 DFQATT, CDR2 SNEGSKA (reference sequence). This CDR3 comprises 17 residues. The DNA of the CDR3 is TGCAGTGCTAGTACGGTTGTCGGAGGTTTAATGAACACTGAAGCTTTCTTT. Its translation: CSASTVVGGLMNTEAFF.

The CDR3 DNA sequence: TGTGCCAGCAGGGGGGGCTCCGACACCGGGGAGCTGTTTTTT. It specifies CASRGGSDTGELFF. The chain joins TRBV9 to TRBJ2-2; TRBD1 or TRBD2 may be the D gene (6 bases each). Per germline, CDR1 SGDLS and CDR2 YYNGEE. This CDR3 region has 14 residues. V was pared by 5 bases and J by 3 bases, with 11 bases between.

This rearrangement joins TRBV28 to TRBJ1-6, with D perhaps matching TRBD1 (5 bases). Trimming pared 0 bases from V and 7 bases from J, leaving 7 bases between. Germline V gives CDR1 MDHEN, CDR2 SYDVKM. The CDR3 has 14 residues. In DNA, the CDR3 is TGTGCCAGCAGTTTATGGCGGGACAATTCACCCCTCCACTTT. Encoded protein: CASSLWRDNSPLHF. Using reference TRBV28 and TRBJ1-6 for the parts outside the CDR3, the full variable domain is DVKVTQSSRYLVKRTGEKVFLECVQDMDHENMFWYRQDPGLGLRLIYFSYDVKMKEKGDIPEGYSVSREKKERFSLILESASTNQTSMYLCASSLWRDNSPLHFGNGTRLTVT.

This chain's CDR3 is CSVVITGPETQYF. In DNA form, the CDR3 reads TGCAGCGTCGTTATCACAGGGCCGGAGACCCAGTACTTC. The chain carries TRBV29-1 and TRBJ2-5, with D possibly TRBD1 on 6 matching bases. Trimming removed 6 bases from V and 5 bases from J, with 16 bases in between. The CDR3 sequence is 13 residues long. Per the germline V gene, CDR1 is SQVTM and CDR2 is ANQGSEA.

The V and J genes are TRBV7-9 and TRBJ2-3; 7 bases align to TRBD1. V trimming: 5 bases; J trimming: 0 bases; junction bases outside the gene matches: 5. Per germline, CDR1 SEHNR and CDR2 FQNEAQ (reference sequence). This CDR3 is 15 amino acids long. The CDR3 nucleotides read TGTGCCAGCAGCGCCGGACAGGCGAGCACAGATACGCAGTATTTT. Protein: CASSAGQASTDTQYF.

This clone has just one count. This chain joins TRBV5-1 and TRBJ2-7; 14 bases agree with TRBD2. The V gene end was trimmed by 4 bases and the J gene end by 4 bases; junction bases not matched to a gene: 10. From germline, CDR1 is SGHRS and CDR2 YFSETQ. The CDR3 length is 17 residues. The CDR3 sequence is CASSVGTSGSGVYEQYF. DNA for the CDR3: TGCGCCAGCAGCGTAGGGACTAGCGGGAGTGGGGTATACGAGCAGTACTTC.